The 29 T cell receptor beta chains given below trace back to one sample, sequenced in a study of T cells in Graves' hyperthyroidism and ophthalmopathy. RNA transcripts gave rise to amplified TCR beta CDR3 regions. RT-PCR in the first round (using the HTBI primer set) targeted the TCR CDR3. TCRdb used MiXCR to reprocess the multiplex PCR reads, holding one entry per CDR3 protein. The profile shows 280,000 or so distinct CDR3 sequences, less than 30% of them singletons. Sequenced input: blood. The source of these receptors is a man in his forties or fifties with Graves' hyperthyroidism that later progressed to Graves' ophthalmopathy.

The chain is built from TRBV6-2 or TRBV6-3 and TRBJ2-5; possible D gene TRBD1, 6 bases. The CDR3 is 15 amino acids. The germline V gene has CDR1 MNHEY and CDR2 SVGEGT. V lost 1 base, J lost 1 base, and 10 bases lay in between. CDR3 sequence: CASSYFTGPQETQYF. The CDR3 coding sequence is TGTGCCAGCAGTTACTTTACAGGGCCCCAAGAGACCCAGTACTTC.

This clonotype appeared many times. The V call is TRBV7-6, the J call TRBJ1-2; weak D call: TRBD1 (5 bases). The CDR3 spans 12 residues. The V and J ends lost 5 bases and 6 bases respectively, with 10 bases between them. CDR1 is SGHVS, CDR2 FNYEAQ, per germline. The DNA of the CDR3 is TGTGCCAGCAGCCATAGGGGTGATGGCTACACCTTC. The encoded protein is CASSHRGDGYTF. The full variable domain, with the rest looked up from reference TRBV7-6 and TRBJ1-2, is GAGVSQSPRYKVTKRGQDVALRCDPISGHVSLYWYRQALGQGPEFLTYFNYEAQQDKSGLPNDRFSAERPEGSISTLTIQRTEQRDSAMYRCASSHRGDGYTFGSGTRLTVV.

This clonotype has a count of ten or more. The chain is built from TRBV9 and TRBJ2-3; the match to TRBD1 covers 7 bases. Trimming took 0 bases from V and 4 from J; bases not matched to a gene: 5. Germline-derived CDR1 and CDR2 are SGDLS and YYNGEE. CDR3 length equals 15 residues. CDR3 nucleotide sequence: TGTGCCAGCAGCGTAGAGAGGGGGCCCCCAGATACGCAGTATTTT. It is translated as CASSVERGPPDTQYF. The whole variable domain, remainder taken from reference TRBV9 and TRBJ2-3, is DSGVTQTPKHLITATGQRVTLRCSPRSGDLSVYWYQQSLDQGLQFLIQYYNGEERAKGNILERFSAQQFPDLHSELNLSSLELGDSALYFCASSVERGPPDTQYFGPGTRLTVL.

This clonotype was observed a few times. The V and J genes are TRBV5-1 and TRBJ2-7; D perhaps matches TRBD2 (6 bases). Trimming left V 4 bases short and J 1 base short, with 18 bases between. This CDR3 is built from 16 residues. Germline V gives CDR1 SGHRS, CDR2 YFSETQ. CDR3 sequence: CASSADGTPYSYEQYF. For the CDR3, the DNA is TGCGCCAGCAGCGCCGATGGGACTCCTTATTCCTACGAGCAGTACTTC.

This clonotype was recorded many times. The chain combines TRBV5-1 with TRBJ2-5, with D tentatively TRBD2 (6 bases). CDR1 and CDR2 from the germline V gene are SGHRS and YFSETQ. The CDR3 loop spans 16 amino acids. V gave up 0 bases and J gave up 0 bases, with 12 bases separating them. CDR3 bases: TGCGCCAGCAGCTTGGTCCCTAGCGCCAACCAAGAGACCCAGTACTTC. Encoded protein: CASSLVPSANQETQYF.

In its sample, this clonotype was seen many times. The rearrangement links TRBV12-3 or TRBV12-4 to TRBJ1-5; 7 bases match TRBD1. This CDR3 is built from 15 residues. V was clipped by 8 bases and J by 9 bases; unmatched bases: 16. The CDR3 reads CASAWDSSFYRPQHF. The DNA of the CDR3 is TGTGCCAGCGCATGGGACAGCTCCTTTTATCGGCCCCAGCATTTT.

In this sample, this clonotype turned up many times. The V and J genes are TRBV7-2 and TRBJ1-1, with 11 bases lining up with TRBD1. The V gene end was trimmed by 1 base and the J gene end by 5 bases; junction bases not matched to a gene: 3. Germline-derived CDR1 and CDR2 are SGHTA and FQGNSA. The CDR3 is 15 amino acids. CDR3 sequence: CASSLVGTGGTEAFF. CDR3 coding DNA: TGTGCCAGCAGCTTAGTTGGGACAGGGGGGACTGAAGCTTTCTTT.

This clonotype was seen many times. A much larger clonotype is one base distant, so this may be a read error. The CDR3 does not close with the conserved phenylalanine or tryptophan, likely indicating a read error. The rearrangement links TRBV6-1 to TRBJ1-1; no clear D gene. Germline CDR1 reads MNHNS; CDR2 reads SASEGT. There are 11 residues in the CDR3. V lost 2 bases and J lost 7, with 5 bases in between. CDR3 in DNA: TGTGCCAGCAGTGAATTGGATGAAGCTTTCCTT. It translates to CASSELDEAFL.

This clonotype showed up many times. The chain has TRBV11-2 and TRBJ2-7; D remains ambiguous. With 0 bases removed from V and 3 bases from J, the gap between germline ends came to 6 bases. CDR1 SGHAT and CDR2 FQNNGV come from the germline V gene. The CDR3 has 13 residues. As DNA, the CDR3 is TGTGCCAGCAGCTTAGAAATGGTCTACGAGCAGTACTTC. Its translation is CASSLEMVYEQYF.

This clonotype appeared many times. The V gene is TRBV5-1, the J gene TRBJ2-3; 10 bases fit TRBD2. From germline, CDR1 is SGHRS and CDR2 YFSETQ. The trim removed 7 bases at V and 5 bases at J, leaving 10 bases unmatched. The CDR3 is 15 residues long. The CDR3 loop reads CASRRLAGERDTQYF. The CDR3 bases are TGCGCCAGCCGGAGACTAGCGGGCGAGAGAGATACGCAGTATTTT.

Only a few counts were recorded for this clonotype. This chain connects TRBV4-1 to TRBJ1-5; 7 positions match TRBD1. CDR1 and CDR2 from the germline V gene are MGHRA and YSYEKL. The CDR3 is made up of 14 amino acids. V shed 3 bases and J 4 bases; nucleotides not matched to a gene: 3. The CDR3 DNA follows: TGCGCCAGCAGCCACACACAGGGGAATCAGCCCCAGCATTTT. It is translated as CASSHTQGNQPQHF.

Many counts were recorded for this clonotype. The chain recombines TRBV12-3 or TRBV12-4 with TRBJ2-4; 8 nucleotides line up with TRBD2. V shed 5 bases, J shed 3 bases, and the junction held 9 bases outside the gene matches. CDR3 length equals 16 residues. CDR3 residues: CASSPSGGRFKNIQYF. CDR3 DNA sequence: TGTGCCAGCAGTCCGAGCGGGGGCCGATTCAAAAACATTCAGTACTTC.

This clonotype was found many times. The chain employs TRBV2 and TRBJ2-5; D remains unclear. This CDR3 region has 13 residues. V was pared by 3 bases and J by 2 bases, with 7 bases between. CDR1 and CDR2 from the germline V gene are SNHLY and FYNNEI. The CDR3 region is CASSDQRQETQYF. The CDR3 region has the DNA TGTGCCAGCAGTGACCAAAGACAAGAGACCCAGTACTTC.

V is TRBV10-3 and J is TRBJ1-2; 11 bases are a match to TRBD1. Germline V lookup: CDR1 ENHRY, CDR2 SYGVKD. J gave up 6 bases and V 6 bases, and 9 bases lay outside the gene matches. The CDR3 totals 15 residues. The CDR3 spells CAIRRTGGQFNGYTF. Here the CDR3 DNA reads TGTGCCATCAGAAGGACAGGGGGCCAGTTTAATGGCTACACCTTC.

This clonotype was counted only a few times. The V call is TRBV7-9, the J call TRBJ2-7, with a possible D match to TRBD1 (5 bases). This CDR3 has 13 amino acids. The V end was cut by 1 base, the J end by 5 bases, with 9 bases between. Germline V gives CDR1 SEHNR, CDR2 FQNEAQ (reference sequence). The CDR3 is CASSLEDSHEQYF. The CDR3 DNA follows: TGTGCCAGCAGCTTAGAAGACAGCCACGAGCAGTACTTC.

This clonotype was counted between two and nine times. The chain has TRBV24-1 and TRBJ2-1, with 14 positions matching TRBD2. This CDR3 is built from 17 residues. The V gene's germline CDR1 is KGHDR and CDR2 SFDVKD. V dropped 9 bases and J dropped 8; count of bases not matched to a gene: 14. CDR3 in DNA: TGTGCCACCCGAGCGGACCCGGGACTAGCGGGAGCCCATGAGCAGTTCTTC. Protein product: CATRADPGLAGAHEQFF.

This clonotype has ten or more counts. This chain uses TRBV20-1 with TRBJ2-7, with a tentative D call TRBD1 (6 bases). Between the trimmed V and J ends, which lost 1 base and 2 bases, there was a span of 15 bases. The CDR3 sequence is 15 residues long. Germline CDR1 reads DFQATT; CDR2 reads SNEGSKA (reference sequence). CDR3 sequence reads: CSARASGQPTYEQYF. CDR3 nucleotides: TGCAGTGCTAGAGCGTCCGGACAGCCTACCTACGAGCAGTACTTC.

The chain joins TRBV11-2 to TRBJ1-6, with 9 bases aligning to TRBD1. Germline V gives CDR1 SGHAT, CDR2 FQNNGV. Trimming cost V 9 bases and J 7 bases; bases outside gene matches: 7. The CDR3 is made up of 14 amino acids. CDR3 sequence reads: CASKPGQGNSPLHF. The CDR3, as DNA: TGTGCCAGTAAACCGGGACAGGGCAATTCACCCCTCCACTTT.

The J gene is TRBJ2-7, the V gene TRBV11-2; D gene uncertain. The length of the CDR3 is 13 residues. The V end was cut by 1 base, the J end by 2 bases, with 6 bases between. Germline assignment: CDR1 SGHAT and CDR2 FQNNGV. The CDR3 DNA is TGTGCCAGCAGCTTAGTTCAGCCCTACGAGCAGTACTTC. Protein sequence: CASSLVQPYEQYF.

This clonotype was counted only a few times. The CDR3 reads CASSDQWTGREETQYF. CDR3 sequence (DNA): TGTGCCAGCAGTGACCAATGGACGGGGCGGGAAGAGACCCAGTACTTC. The chain recombines TRBV2 with TRBJ2-5, with D perhaps TRBD1 or TRBD2 (5 bases each). V lost 3 bases and J 3 bases, leaving 17 bases between the germline ends. The CDR3 consists of 16 residues. The germline CDR1 and CDR2 sequences are SNHLY and FYNNEI.

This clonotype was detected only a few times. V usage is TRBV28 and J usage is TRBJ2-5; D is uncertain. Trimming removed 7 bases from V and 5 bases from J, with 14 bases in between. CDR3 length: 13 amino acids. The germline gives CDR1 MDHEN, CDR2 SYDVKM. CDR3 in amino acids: CASTDTFGETQYF. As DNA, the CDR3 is TGTGCCAGCACCGACACGTTTGGCGAGACCCAGTACTTC.

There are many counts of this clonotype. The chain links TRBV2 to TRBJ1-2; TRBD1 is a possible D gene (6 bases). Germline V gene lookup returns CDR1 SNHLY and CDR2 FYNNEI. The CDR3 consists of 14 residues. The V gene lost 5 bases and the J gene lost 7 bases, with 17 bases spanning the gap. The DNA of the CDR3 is TGTGCCAGCAGTAGGGAGATGGGGGCTCTTGGCTACACCTTC. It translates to CASSREMGALGYTF.

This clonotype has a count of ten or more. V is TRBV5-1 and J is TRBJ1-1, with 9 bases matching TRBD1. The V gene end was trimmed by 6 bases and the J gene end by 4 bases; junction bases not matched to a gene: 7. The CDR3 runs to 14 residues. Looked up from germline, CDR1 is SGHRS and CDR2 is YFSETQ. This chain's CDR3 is CASKLDRGVTEAFF. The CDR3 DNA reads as TGCGCCAGCAAACTAGACAGGGGGGTCACTGAAGCTTTCTTT.

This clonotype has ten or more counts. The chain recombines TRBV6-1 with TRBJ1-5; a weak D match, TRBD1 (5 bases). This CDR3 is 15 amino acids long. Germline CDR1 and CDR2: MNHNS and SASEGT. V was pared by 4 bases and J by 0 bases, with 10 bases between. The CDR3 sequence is CASSAGQLSNQPQHF. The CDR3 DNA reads TGTGCCAGCAGTGCAGGACAACTTAGCAATCAGCCCCAGCATTTT.

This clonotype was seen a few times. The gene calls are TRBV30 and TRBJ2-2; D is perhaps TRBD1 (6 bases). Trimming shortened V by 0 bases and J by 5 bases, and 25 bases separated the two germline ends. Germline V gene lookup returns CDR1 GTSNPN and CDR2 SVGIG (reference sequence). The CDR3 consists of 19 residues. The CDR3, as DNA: TGTGCCTGGAGTGTTTTCCCTCCAAGGGGGAGTGATTGGACCGGGGAGCTGTTTTTT. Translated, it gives CAWSVFPPRGSDWTGELFF.

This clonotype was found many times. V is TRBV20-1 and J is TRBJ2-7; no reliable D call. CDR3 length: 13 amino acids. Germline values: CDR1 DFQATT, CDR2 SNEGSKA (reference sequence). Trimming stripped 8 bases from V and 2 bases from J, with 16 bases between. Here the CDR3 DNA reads TGCAGTCCCACCGCCGGCGCAACCTACGAGCAGTACTTC. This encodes CSPTAGATYEQYF.

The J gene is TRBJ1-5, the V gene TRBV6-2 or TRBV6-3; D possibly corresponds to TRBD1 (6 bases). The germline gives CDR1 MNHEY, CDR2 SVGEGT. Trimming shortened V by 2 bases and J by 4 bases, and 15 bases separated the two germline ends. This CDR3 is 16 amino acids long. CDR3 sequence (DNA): TGTGCCAGCAGTTACGGGACATCCTTAGGAAATCAGCCCCAGCATTTT. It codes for CASSYGTSLGNQPQHF.

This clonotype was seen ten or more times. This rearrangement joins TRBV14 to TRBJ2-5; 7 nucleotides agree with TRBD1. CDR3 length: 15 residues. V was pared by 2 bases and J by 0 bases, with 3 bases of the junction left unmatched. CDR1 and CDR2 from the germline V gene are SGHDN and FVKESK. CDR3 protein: CASSQWDSYQETQYF. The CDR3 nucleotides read TGTGCCAGCAGCCAATGGGACAGTTACCAAGAGACCCAGTACTTC.

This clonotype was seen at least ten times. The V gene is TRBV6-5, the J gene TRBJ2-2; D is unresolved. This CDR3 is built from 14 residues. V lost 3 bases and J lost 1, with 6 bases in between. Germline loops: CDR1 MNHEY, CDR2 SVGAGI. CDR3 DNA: TGTGCCAGCAGTTATTGGGAGAACACCGGGGAGCTGTTTTTT. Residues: CASSYWENTGELFF.